The sequence of this T cell receptor (beta chain) was determined in a study of regulatory T cells in long-lasting Graves disease. CDR3-region Arm-PCR and iRepertoire HTBI primers produced the TCR beta libraries. In TCRdb, the multiplex PCR reads were re-called with MiXCR into one record per CDR3 protein. The table has over 200,000 distinct CDR3 sequences, about 20% seen once. Sample time point: newly diagnosed GD, antithyroid drugs for less than 3 months. RNA from PBMCs was the source of the TCR library. The CDR3 totals 16 residues. The germline CDR1 and CDR2 sequences are SNHLY and FYNNEI. V was pared by 1 base and J by 5 bases, with 15 bases between. This clonotype was recorded at least ten times. The antigen remains undetermined. Findings of the study overall: Persistent disease preferred TRBV28, TRBJ1-2 and TRBJ2-5; new disease, TRBV20-1 and TRBJ2-1.

In addition, the sample was reused for a study of T cells in Graves' hyperthyroidism and ophthalmopathy. As that study records: Patients aged 18 to 65 had newly diagnosed hyperthyroidism of under 2 months' duration. The model predicted ophthalmopathy a median around seven months before onset.

This receptor was obtained from a woman in her 30s with Graves disease. The source was peripheral blood mononuclear cells (PBMCs), collected at new diagnosis, from a patient treated with antithyroid drugs. This sequence joins TRBV2 and TRBJ1-5; unclear D gene. For the CDR3, the DNA is TGTGCCAGCAGTGAAGAGCGGGATCGGAGGCATCAGCCCCAGCATTTT. Translating it yields CASSEERDRRHQPQHF. Complete variable domain (other parts from reference TRBV2 and TRBJ1-5): EPEVTQTPSHQVTQMGQEVILRCVPISNHLYFYWYRQILGQKVEFLVSFYNNEISEKSEIFDDQFSVERPDGSNFTLKIRSTKLEDSAMYFCASSEERDRRHQPQHFGDGTRLSIL.